This TCR beta chain was obtained from a study of cytomegalovirus exposure and HLA in healthy donors. The CDR3 is 15 amino acids. V gave up 3 bases and J gave up 7 bases; unmatched junction bases: 5. In germline, CDR1 is SGHNT, CDR2 YYREEE (reference sequence). Study conclusions and caveats: Reportedly, TCR beta sequences accurately predicted HLA-A and HLA-B alleles in most subjects. Looking again later, the authors saw that most CMV-associated TCR beta chains seemed HLA-restricted.

Notes on this clone: Its specificity is unknown.

60 Vbeta and 13 Jbeta primers were used in PCR. Assay: immunoSEQ multiplex PCR; the TCRdb copy retains only in-frame clones and omits some. The sample totals approximately 110,000 clones. The chain has TRBV5-4 and TRBJ2-5; 14 nucleotides align to TRBD2. Sequencing used PBMCs. The receptor's source is a young man in good health and CMV-seronegative. The CDR3 loop reads CASSSGLAGEGTQYF. In DNA form, the CDR3 reads TGTGCCAGCAGCTCGGGACTAGCGGGGGAGGGGACCCAGTACTTC. Full variable domain (remainder filled in from reference TRBV5-4 and TRBJ2-5): ETGVTQSPTHLIKTRGQQVTLRCSSQSGHNTVSWYQQALGQGPQFIFQYYREEENGRGNFPPRFSGLQFPNYSSELNVNALELDDSALYLCASSSGLAGEGTQYFGPGTRLLVL.